The 7 T cell receptor beta chains in this list originate from one sample, sequenced in a study of identifying expanded T cells in peripheral blood. TCRdb keeps only in-frame clones here, not all; method: immunoSEQ multiplex PCR. The repertoire holds fewer than 85,000 clones, with roughly four fifths as singletons. Sequenced material: blood. The receptors were sampled from a person between 18 and 69 years old in good health.

The rearrangement uses TRBV6-5 and TRBJ2-7, with 9 bases that match TRBD2. Looked up from germline, CDR1 is MNHEY and CDR2 is SVGAGI. V trimming: 5 bases; J trimming: 2 bases; junction bases outside the gene matches: 4. The CDR3 covers 14 residues. In DNA, the CDR3 is TGTGCCAGCAGTAAGCTAGCGGGACCCTACGAGCAGTACTTC. It encodes CASSKLAGPYEQYF.

The chain employs TRBV9 and TRBJ2-3; weak D call: TRBD2 (6 bases). CDR1 SGDLS and CDR2 YYNGEE come from the germline V gene. V was shortened by 3 bases and J by 2 bases, with 13 bases between the two germline ends. CDR3 length: 15 residues. The CDR3: CASSESGVHTDTQYF. The CDR3 bases are TGTGCCAGCAGCGAATCGGGGGTGCACACAGATACGCAGTATTTT.

The chain couples TRBV13 to TRBJ2-7, with 7 bases identical to TRBD1. This CDR3 contains 14 residues. With V trimmed by 6 bases and J by 2 bases, 7 bases remained unmatched. Germline values: CDR1 PRHDT, CDR2 FYEKMQ (reference sequence). This CDR3 is CASRLKGGAYEQYF. The CDR3 bases are TGTGCCAGCAGATTAAAAGGGGGCGCCTACGAGCAGTACTTC.

This clone has only a few counts. The J gene is TRBJ1-2, the V gene TRBV6-1, with D unclear. The CDR3 covers 13 residues. In germline, CDR1 is MNHNS, CDR2 SASEGT. V was pared by 1 base and J by 2 bases, with 5 bases between. CDR3 sequence reads: CASSEGYNYGYTF. Written as DNA, the CDR3 is TGTGCCAGCAGTGAAGGTTACAACTATGGCTACACCTTC.

The rearrangement links TRBV18 to TRBJ1-1; D gene unclear. CDR1 KGHSH and CDR2 LQKENI come from the germline V gene. The ends were cut back, 4 bases at V and 0 bases at J, with 12 bases in the middle. The CDR3 contains 15 residues. CDR3 sequence: CASSLEYSVNTEAFF. In nucleotides, the CDR3 is TGTGCCAGCTCACTGGAGTACAGCGTGAACACTGAAGCTTTCTTT.

The CDR3 nucleotides are TGTGCCAGCAGCCCCCGGTATCATGAGCAGTTCTTC. Its translation: CASSPRYHEQFF. The chain links TRBV9 to TRBJ2-1; unclear D gene. CDR1 and CDR2 (germline): SGDLS, YYNGEE. Trimming removed 4 bases from V and 8 bases from J, with 10 bases in between. This CDR3 region has 12 residues. Using reference TRBV9 and TRBJ2-1 for the parts outside the CDR3, the full variable domain is DSGVTQTPKHLITATGQRVTLRCSPRSGDLSVYWYQQSLDQGLQFLIQYYNGEERAKGNILERFSAQQFPDLHSELNLSSLELGDSALYFCASSPRYHEQFFGPGTRLTVL.

V is TRBV25-1 and J is TRBJ2-2, with 10 bases that match TRBD1. Germline V gene sequence: CDR1 MGHDK, CDR2 SYGVNS. V lost 6 bases to trimming and J lost 5 bases; unmatched junction nucleotides: 3. The CDR3 totals 14 residues. DNA for the CDR3: TGTGCCAGCAGAGGGACAGGGGAGACCGGGGAGCTGTTTTTT. It specifies CASRGTGETGELFF.